Presented here are 5 T cell receptor beta chains from one specimen sequenced in a study of PD-1 blockade in mismatch repair-deficient tumors. TCRdb keeps only in-frame clones here, not all; method: immunoSEQ multiplex PCR. The sample records 30,000 to 40,000 clones, 70% to 90% being singletons. Sequenced here: peripheral blood, sampled roughly 76 weeks after starting pembrolizumab. The receptor source for this set is an adult with mismatch repair-deficient cancer.

The chain employs TRBV19 and TRBJ2-2; 8 nucleotides match TRBD1. The CDR3 loop spans 14 amino acids. Trimming removed 3 bases from V and 6 bases from J; junction bases left unmatched: 3. The germline gives CDR1 LNHDA, CDR2 SQIVND (reference sequence). CDR3 protein: CASSMGQAPGELFF. CDR3 DNA: TGTGCCAGTAGTATGGGACAGGCCCCCGGGGAGCTGTTTTTT. The full variable domain, completed using reference TRBV19 and TRBJ2-2, is DGGITQSPKYLFRKEGQNVTLSCEQNLNHDAMYWYRQDPGQGLRLIYYSQIVNDFQKGDIAEGYSVSREKKESFPLTVTSAQKNPTAFYLCASSMGQAPGELFFGEGSRLTVL.

This clone has only one observation. This sequence joins TRBV9 and TRBJ2-7; D perhaps matches TRBD1 (6 bases). This CDR3 has 15 residues. Germline values: CDR1 SGDLS, CDR2 YYNGEE. The ends were cut back, 7 bases at V and 1 base at J, with 18 bases in the middle. This chain's CDR3 is CASAQTQDSSYEQYF. CDR3 coding DNA: TGTGCCAGCGCACAAACTCAGGACAGTTCCTACGAGCAGTACTTC. The entire variable domain, with the rest obtained from reference TRBV9 and TRBJ2-7, is as follows: DSGVTQTPKHLITATGQRVTLRCSPRSGDLSVYWYQQSLDQGLQFLIQYYNGEERAKGNILERFSAQQFPDLHSELNLSSLELGDSALYFCASAQTQDSSYEQYFGPGTRLTVT.

The chain employs TRBV6-5 and TRBJ1-5, with 7 bases matching TRBD1. Losses at the gene ends were 5 bases for V and 4 bases for J; bases not matched to a gene: 2. The V gene's germline CDR1 is MNHEY and CDR2 SVGAGI. The CDR3 extends over 13 amino acids. The CDR3 here is CASSPGGNQPQHF. In DNA, the CDR3 is TGTGCCAGCAGTCCAGGGGGGAATCAGCCCCAGCATTTT.

This chain uses TRBV5-1 with TRBJ2-7; D is possibly TRBD1 (6 bases). Germline V CDR1 and CDR2: SGHRS, YFSETQ. Trimming stripped 2 bases from V and 4 bases from J, with 10 bases between. The CDR3 covers 13 residues. The CDR3: CASSLWGTYEQYF. The CDR3 region has the DNA TGCGCCAGCAGCTTATGGGGGACATACGAGCAGTACTTC.

V and J are TRBV18 and TRBJ1-4, with 11 bases matching TRBD1. Losses at the gene ends were 2 bases for V and 0 bases for J; bases not matched to a gene: 8. This CDR3 region has 19 residues. Germline values: CDR1 KGHSH, CDR2 LQKENI. CDR3 DNA sequence: TGTGCCAGCTCACCAAAAGTCCCGGGACAGGGGGCAACTAATGAAAAACTGTTTTTT. Amino acid sequence: CASSPKVPGQGATNEKLFF.